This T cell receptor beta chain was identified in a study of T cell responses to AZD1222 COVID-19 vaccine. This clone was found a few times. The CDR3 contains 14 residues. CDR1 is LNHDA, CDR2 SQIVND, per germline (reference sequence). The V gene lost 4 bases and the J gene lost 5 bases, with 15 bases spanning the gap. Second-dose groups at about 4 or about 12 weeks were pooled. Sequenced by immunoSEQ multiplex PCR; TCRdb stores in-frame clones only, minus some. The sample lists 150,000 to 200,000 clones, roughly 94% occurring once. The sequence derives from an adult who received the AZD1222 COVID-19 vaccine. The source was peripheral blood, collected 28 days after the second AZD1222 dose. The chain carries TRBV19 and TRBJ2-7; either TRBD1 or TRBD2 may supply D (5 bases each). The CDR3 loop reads CASSTGHGVNEQYF. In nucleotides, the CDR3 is TGTGCCAGTAGTACCGGACACGGGGTGAACGAGCAGTACTTC.